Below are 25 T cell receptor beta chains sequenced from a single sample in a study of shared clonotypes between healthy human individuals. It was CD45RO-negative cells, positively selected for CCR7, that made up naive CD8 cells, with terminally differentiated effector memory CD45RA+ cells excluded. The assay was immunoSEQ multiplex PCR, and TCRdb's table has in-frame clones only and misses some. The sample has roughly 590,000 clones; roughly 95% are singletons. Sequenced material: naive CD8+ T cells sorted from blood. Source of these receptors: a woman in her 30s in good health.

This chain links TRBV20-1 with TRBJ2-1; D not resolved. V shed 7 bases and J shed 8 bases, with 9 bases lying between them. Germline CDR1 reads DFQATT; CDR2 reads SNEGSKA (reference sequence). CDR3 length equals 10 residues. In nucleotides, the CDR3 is TGCAGTGGTTTAGAGTATGAGCAGTTCTTC. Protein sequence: CSGLEYEQFF.

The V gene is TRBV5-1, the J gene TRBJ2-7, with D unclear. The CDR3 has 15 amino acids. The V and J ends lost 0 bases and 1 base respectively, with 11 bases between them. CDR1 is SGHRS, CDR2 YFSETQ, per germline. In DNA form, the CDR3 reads TGCGCCAGCAGCTTGGATCGGACCGCATCCTACGAGCAGTACTTC. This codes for CASSLDRTASYEQYF. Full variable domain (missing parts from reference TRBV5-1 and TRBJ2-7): KAGVTQTPRYLIKTRGQQVTLSCSPISGHRSVSWYQQTPGQGLQFLFEYFSETQRNKGNFPGRFSGRQFSNSRSEMNVSTLELGDSALYLCASSLDRTASYEQYFGPGTRLTVT.

This CDR3 is CASSRDTSSTDTQYF. CDR3 DNA sequence: TGTGCCAGCAGCCGGGACACATCTAGCACAGATACGCAGTATTTT. V is TRBV7-6 and J is TRBJ2-3; D may be TRBD1 (6 bases). Germline values: CDR1 SGHVS, CDR2 FNYEAQ. V lost 5 bases and J 0 bases, leaving 12 bases between the germline ends. This CDR3 has 15 amino acids.

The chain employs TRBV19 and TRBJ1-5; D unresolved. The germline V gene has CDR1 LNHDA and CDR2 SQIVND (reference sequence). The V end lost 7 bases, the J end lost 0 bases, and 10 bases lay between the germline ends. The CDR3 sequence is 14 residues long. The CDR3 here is CASKRVDSNQPQHF. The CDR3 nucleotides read TGTGCCAGTAAGCGGGTAGATAGCAATCAGCCCCAGCATTTT.

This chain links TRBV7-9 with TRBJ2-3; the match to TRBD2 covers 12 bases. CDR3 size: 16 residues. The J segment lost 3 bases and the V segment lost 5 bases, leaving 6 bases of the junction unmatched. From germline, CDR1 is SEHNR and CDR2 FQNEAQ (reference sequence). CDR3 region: CASSRLAGVETDTQYF. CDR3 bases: TGTGCCAGCAGCCGACTAGCGGGAGTGGAAACAGATACGCAGTATTTT.

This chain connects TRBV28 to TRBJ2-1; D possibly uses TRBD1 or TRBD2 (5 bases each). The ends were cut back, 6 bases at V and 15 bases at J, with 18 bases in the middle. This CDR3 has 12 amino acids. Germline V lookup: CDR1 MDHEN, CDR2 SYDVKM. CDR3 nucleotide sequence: TGTGCCAGCAGGGCCGGGACCCTAGAGACGTTCTTC. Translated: CASRAGTLETFF. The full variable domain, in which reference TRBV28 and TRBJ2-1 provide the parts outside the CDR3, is DVKVTQSSRYLVKRTGEKVFLECVQDMDHENMFWYRQDPGLGLRLIYFSYDVKMKEKGDIPEGYSVSREKKERFSLILESASTNQTSMYLCASRAGTLETFFGPGTRLTVL.

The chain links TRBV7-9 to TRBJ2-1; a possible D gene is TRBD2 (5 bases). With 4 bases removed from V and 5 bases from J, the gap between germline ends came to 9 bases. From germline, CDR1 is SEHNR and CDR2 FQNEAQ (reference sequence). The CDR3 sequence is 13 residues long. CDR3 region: CASSSRGDNEQFF. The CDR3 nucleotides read TGTGCCAGCAGCTCCCGGGGAGACAATGAGCAGTTCTTC.

The CDR3: CASYPGEHGYGYTF. CDR3 DNA sequence: TGTGCCAGCTACCCAGGTGAACATGGGTATGGCTACACCTTC. V is TRBV2 and J is TRBJ1-2; D not resolved. Germline lookup yields CDR1 SNHLY and CDR2 FYNNEI. Trimming left V 8 bases short and J 5 bases short, with 18 bases between. The CDR3 is 14 residues long.

CDR3 nucleotide sequence: TGTGCTAGTGGTTCGCTGTCGCCGGGACAGGGGTACAATGAGCAGTTCTTC. Protein sequence: CASGSLSPGQGYNEQFF. The chain is built from TRBV12-5 and TRBJ2-1; TRBD1 matches at 10 bases. Germline V CDR1 and CDR2: LGHNT, FRNRAP. The CDR3 loop spans 17 amino acids. The trim removed 4 bases at V and 4 bases at J, leaving 10 bases unmatched.

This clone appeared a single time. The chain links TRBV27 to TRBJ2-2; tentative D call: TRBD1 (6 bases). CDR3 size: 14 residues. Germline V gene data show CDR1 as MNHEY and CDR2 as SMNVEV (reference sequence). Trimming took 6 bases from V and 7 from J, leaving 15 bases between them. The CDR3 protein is CASRGAGVIGELFF. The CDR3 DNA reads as TGTGCCAGCAGGGGGGCAGGGGTTATCGGGGAGCTGTTTTTT.

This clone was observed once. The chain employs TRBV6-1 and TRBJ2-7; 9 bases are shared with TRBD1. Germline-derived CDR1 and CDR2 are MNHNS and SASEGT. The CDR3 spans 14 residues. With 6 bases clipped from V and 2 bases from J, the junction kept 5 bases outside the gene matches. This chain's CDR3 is CASRAQGATYEQYF. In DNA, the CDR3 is TGTGCCAGCAGGGCACAGGGGGCCACCTACGAGCAGTACTTC.

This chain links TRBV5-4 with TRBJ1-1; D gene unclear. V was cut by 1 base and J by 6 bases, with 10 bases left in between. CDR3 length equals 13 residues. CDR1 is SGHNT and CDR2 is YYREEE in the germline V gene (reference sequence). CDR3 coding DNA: TGTGCCAGCAGCTTGAGTAGTCAGGCTGAAGCTTTCTTT. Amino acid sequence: CASSLSSQAEAFF.

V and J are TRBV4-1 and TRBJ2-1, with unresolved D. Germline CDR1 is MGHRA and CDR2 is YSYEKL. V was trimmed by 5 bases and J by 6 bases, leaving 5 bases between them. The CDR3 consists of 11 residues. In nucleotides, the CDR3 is TGCGCCAGCAGCACCTCCAATGAGCAGTTCTTC. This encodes CASSTSNEQFF.

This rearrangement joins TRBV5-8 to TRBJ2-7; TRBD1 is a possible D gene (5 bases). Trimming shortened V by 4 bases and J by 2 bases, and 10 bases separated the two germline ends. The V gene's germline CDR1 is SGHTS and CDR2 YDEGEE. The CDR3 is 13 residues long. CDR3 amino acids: CASSQQDPYEQYF. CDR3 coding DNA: TGTGCCAGCAGCCAACAGGATCCCTACGAGCAGTACTTC. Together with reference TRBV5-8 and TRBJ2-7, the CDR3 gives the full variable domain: EAGVTQSPTHLIKTRGQQATLRCSPISGHTSVYWYQQALGLGLQFLLWYDEGEERNRGNFPPRFSGRQFPNYSSELNVNALELEDSALYLCASSQQDPYEQYFGPGTRLTVT.

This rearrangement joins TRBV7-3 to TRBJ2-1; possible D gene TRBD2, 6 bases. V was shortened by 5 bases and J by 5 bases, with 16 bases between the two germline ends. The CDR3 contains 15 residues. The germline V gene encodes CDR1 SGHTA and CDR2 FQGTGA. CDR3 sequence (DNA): TGTGCCAGCAGCGCCCTTAGCGGAGCAAACAATGAGCAGTTCTTC. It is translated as CASSALSGANNEQFF.

The CDR3 DNA reads TGCGCCAGCAGCCAAGGAATGGCTCTGACGTCCTACGAGCAGTACTTC. It yields the protein CASSQGMALTSYEQYF. The chain combines TRBV4-1 with TRBJ2-7; D remains unclear. Deletions cut 1 base from V and 1 base from J, with 14 bases between. The CDR3 spans 16 residues. The germline V gene encodes CDR1 MGHRA and CDR2 YSYEKL.

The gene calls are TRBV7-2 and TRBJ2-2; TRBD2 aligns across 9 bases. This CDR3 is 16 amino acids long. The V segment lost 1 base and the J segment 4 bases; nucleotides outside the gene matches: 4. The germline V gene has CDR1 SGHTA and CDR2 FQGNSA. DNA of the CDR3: TGTGCCAGCAGCTTAGTAGCGGGAGAGGGCACCGGGGAGCTGTTTTTT. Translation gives CASSLVAGEGTGELFF.

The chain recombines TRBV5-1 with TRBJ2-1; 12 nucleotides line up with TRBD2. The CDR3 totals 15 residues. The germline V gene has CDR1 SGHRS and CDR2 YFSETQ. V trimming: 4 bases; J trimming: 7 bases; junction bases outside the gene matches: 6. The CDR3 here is CASSPSSGRANEQFF. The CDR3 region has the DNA TGCGCCAGCAGCCCCTCTAGCGGGAGGGCGAATGAGCAGTTCTTC. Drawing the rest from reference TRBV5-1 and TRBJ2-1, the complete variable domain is KAGVTQTPRYLIKTRGQQVTLSCSPISGHRSVSWYQQTPGQGLQFLFEYFSETQRNKGNFPGRFSGRQFSNSRSEMNVSTLELGDSALYLCASSPSSGRANEQFFGPGTRLTVL.

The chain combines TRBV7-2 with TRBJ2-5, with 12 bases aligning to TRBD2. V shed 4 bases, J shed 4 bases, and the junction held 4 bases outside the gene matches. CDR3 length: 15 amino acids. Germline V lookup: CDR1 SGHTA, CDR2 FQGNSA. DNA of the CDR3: TGTGCCAGCAGCTCCAGACTAGCGGGAGTAGAGACCCAGTACTTC. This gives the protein CASSSRLAGVETQYF.

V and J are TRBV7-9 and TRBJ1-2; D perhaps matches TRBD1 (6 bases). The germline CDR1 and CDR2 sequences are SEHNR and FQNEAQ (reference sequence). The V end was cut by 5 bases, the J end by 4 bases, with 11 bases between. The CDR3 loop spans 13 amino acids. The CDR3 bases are TGTGCCAGCAGCGAAGACAGGATCTATGGCTACACCTTC. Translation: CASSEDRIYGYTF.

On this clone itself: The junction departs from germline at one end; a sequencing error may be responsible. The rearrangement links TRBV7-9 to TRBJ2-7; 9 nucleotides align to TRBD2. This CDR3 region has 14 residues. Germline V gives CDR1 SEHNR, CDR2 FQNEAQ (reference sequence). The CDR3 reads CASSLAGSPVEQYF. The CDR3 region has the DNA TGTGCCAGCAGCCTAGCGGGATCCCCTGTCGAGCAGTACTTC.

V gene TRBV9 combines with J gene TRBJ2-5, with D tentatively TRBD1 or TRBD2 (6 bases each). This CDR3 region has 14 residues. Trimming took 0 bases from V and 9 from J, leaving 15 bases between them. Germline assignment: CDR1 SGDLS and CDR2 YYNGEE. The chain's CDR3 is CASSVGGGGEAQYF. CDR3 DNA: TGTGCCAGCAGCGTAGGAGGGGGAGGAGAAGCCCAGTACTTC.

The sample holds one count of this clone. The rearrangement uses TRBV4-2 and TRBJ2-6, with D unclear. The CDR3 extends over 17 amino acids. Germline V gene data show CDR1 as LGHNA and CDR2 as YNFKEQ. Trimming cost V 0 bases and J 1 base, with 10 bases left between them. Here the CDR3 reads CASSQDSTESGANVLTF. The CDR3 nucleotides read TGTGCCAGCAGCCAAGATAGCACGGAGTCTGGGGCCAACGTCCTGACTTTC.

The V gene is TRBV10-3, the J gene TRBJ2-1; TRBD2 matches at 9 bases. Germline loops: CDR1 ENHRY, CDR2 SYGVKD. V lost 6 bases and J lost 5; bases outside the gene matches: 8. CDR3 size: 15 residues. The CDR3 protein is CAIRDSGSGDNEQFF. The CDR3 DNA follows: TGTGCCATCAGGGATAGCGGGAGTGGGGACAATGAGCAGTTCTTC.

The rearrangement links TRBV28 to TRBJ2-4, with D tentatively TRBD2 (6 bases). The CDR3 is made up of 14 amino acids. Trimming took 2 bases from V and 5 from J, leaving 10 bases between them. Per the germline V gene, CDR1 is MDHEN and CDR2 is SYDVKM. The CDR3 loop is CASSLPREENIQYF. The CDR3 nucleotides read TGTGCCAGCAGTTTACCAAGGGAGGAAAACATTCAGTACTTC.